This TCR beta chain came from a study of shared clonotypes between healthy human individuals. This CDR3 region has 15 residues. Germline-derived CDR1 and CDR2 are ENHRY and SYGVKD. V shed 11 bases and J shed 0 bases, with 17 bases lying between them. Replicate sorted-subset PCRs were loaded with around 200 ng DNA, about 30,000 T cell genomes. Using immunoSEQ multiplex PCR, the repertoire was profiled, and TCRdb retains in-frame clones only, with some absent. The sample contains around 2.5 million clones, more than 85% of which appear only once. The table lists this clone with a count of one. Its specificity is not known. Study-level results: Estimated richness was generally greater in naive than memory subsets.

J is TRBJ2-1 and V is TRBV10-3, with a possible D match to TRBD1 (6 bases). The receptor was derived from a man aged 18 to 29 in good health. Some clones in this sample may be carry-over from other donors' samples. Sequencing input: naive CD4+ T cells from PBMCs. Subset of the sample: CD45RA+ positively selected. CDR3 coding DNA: TGTGCCTTACGGCAGGGGTTGAGCTCCTACAATGAGCAGTTCTTC. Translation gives CALRQGLSSYNEQFF.